What follows are 17 T cell receptor beta chains derived from one specimen sequenced in a study of T cell responses to AZD1222 COVID-19 vaccine. The table came from immunoSEQ multiplex PCR; TCRdb's copy has only in-frame clones and leaves some out. This table has about 85,000 clones, about 90% appearing once. Specimen: peripheral blood, collected on day 0 of AZD1222 vaccination. The source of these receptors is an adult in good health.

The chain carries TRBV6-2 or TRBV6-3 and TRBJ2-7, with 13 bases identical to TRBD2. V lost 6 bases, J lost 0 bases, and 14 bases stayed unmatched. The CDR3 is 19 residues long. CDR1 and CDR2 from the germline V gene are MNHEY and SVGEGT. The CDR3 DNA follows: TGTGCCAGCAGCCCTCTCCCACTAGCGGGAGGGACATACTCCTACGAGCAGTACTTC. Its translation: CASSPLPLAGGTYSYEQYF.

The V and J genes are TRBV28 and TRBJ2-7; D might be TRBD1 (6 bases). V lost 6 bases and J 0 bases, leaving 12 bases between the germline ends. The CDR3 sequence is 14 residues long. Germline lookup yields CDR1 MDHEN and CDR2 SYDVKM. CDR3 coding DNA: TGTGCCAGCAGGAGTACAGGGAGCTCCTACGAGCAGTACTTC. Amino acids: CASRSTGSSYEQYF.

This chain uses TRBV15 with TRBJ1-1, with a tentative D call TRBD1 (5 bases). V lost 2 bases and J lost 5, with 12 bases in between. The CDR3 length is 14 residues. The germline gives CDR1 LNHNV, CDR2 YYDKDF (reference sequence). The CDR3 reads CATSRPGQRTEAFF. For the CDR3, the DNA is TGTGCCACCAGCAGACCCGGACAAAGGACTGAAGCTTTCTTT.

This sequence joins TRBV6-5 and TRBJ2-7; TRBD1 matches 7 bases. Germline V lookup: CDR1 MNHEY, CDR2 SVGAGI. The CDR3 spans 13 residues. With 5 bases clipped from V and 3 bases from J, the junction kept 4 bases outside the gene matches. DNA for the CDR3: TGTGCCAGCAGTACCCGACAGGGCTACGAGCAGTACTTC. Residues: CASSTRQGYEQYF.

This chain links TRBV2 with TRBJ2-7, with D possibly matching TRBD2 (7 bases). The CDR3 sequence is 16 residues long. The germline gives CDR1 SNHLY, CDR2 FYNNEI. V lost 6 bases, J lost 3 bases, and 21 bases lay in between. This chain's CDR3 is CASRGKGGPSNYEQYF. CDR3 sequence (DNA): TGTGCCAGCAGAGGAAAGGGGGGGCCCAGCAACTACGAGCAGTACTTC.

This clone was counted a few times. This chain connects TRBV12-3 or TRBV12-4 to TRBJ1-6; D may be TRBD1 (6 bases). The CDR3 covers 13 residues. Trimming removed 6 bases at V and 7 bases at J, with 10 bases between. CDR3 in DNA: TGTGCCAGCAGCATCACAGGGAATTCACCCCTCCACTTT. This gives the protein CASSITGNSPLHF.

J is TRBJ1-1 and V is TRBV4-1; D uncertain. Trimming left V 0 bases short and J 11 bases short, with 7 bases between. The V gene's germline CDR1 is MGHRA and CDR2 YSYEKL. The CDR3 consists of 11 residues. The CDR3 coding sequence is TGCGCCAGCAGCCAAGAGGGGAAGGCTTTCTTT. It specifies CASSQEGKAFF.

The chain employs TRBV24-1 and TRBJ1-1; tentative D call: TRBD1 (6 bases). Germline loops: CDR1 KGHDR, CDR2 SFDVKD. V lost 9 bases, J lost 5 bases, and 15 bases lay in between. The CDR3 has 13 residues. The CDR3 nucleotides read TGTGCCACCTCCGCTACAGGGCGGACTGAAGCTTTCTTT. As protein: CATSATGRTEAFF.

This chain links TRBV19 with TRBJ1-5; TRBD1 matches 8 bases. There are 17 residues in the CDR3. Germline values: CDR1 LNHDA, CDR2 SQIVND (reference sequence). The V and J ends lost 7 bases and 1 base, in that order; junction bases with no gene match: 12. As DNA, the CDR3 is TGTGCCAGTATTGGGAGGACAGGGAATAGGAGCAATCAGCCCCAGCATTTT. Translated, it gives CASIGRTGNRSNQPQHF.

This sequence joins TRBV7-9 and TRBJ1-2; D unresolved. Germline V gene lookup returns CDR1 SEHNR and CDR2 FQNEAQ (reference sequence). The length of the CDR3 is 11 residues. V was pared by 1 base and J by 8 bases, with 5 bases between. CDR3: CASSLERGYTF. CDR3 in DNA: TGTGCCAGCAGCTTAGAAAGAGGCTACACCTTC. The whole variable domain, remainder taken from reference TRBV7-9 and TRBJ1-2, is DTGVSQNPRHKITKRGQNVTFRCDPISEHNRLYWYRQTLGQGPEFLTYFQNEAQLEKSRLLSDRFSAERPKGSFSTLEIQRTEQGDSAMYLCASSLERGYTFGSGTRLTVV.

This chain connects TRBV30 to TRBJ2-6; D ambiguous. The V gene's germline CDR1 is GTSNPN and CDR2 SVGIG (reference sequence). This CDR3 has 13 residues. V was cut by 3 bases and J by 2 bases, with 5 bases left in between. In nucleotides, the CDR3 is TGTGCCTGGAGGCGGACTGGGGCCAACGTCCTGACTTTC. Its protein is CAWRRTGANVLTF.

V usage is TRBV19 and J usage is TRBJ1-4, with TRBD1 identical over 11 bases. The J segment lost 8 bases and the V segment lost 5 bases, leaving 7 bases of the junction unmatched. The CDR3 is made up of 15 amino acids. The V gene's germline CDR1 is LNHDA and CDR2 SQIVND (reference sequence). CDR3 coding DNA: TGTGCCAGTAGTGGACTGGGACAGGGGGGCGAAAAACTGTTTTTT. Protein: CASSGLGQGGEKLFF.

The chain is built from TRBV6-5 and TRBJ2-5; tentatively, D is TRBD2 (6 bases). This CDR3 region has 16 residues. Deletions cut 2 bases from V and 1 base from J, with 14 bases between. Per the germline V gene, CDR1 is MNHEY and CDR2 is SVGAGI. CDR3 nucleotides: TGTGCCAGCAGTTACCGCCGGGGAGGTAGCCAAGAGACCCAGTACTTC. The encoded protein is CASSYRRGGSQETQYF.

The chain uses TRBV7-9 and TRBJ2-1, with 10 bases that match TRBD2. The V segment lost 5 bases and the J segment 7 bases; nucleotides outside the gene matches: 8. CDR1 SEHNR and CDR2 FQNEAQ come from the germline V gene (reference sequence). The length of the CDR3 is 15 residues. The CDR3 here is CASSDPSGSGNEQFF. The CDR3 DNA follows: TGTGCCAGCAGCGACCCTAGCGGGAGTGGGAATGAGCAGTTCTTC.

The J gene is TRBJ2-7, the V gene TRBV2; 15 nucleotides agree with TRBD2. The CDR3 consists of 15 residues. The junction had 6 bases not matched to a gene; V was cut back by 8 bases and J by 4 bases. CDR1 and CDR2 from the germline V gene are SNHLY and FYNNEI. The CDR3 is CASCGLAGGPYEQYF. The CDR3 DNA is TGTGCCAGCTGCGGACTAGCGGGGGGGCCGTACGAGCAGTACTTC.

V is TRBV9 and J is TRBJ2-1, with TRBD2 as a possible D gene (5 bases). With 0 bases removed from V and 7 bases from J, the gap between germline ends came to 20 bases. The CDR3 is 17 amino acids. Germline CDR1 and CDR2: SGDLS and YYNGEE. CDR3 in amino acids: CASSVALGELGNNEQFF. The DNA of the CDR3 is TGTGCCAGCAGCGTAGCCCTGGGCGAACTAGGGAATAATGAGCAGTTCTTC.

This chain uses TRBV7-2 with TRBJ2-7; TRBD1 agrees at 11 bases. Trimming took 6 bases from V and 5 from J; bases not matched to a gene: 6. Per germline, CDR1 SGHTA and CDR2 FQGNSA. The CDR3 runs 14 residues. CDR3 protein: CASRTGTGGHEQYF. CDR3 in DNA: TGTGCCAGCAGAACGGGGACAGGGGGGCACGAGCAGTACTTC.